Detailed here is one TCR beta chain. Its matching antigen is unknown. This entry is derived from a study of T cells in localized non-small cell lung cancer. Clones were read by immunoSEQ multiplex PCR, and TCRdb kept only the in-frame ones, dropping some. The sample lists approximately 83,000 clones; approximately 90% were seen once. CDR3 length: 14 amino acids. V was trimmed by 1 base and J by 5 bases, leaving 11 bases between them. Germline loops: CDR1 KGHSY, CDR2 FQNENV. Points from the study as a whole: Uninvolved adjacent lung had the highest recorded T cell clonality, with tumor below it. In adjacent lung, a median about 50 of the top 100 tumor clones were found.

The chain is built from TRBV16 and TRBJ1-2; perhaps TRBD1 as D (6 bases). The clonotype comes from a woman aged 35 to 69 with stage I squamous cell lung carcinoma. Here the sequenced sample was peripheral blood, taken before any cancer treatment. The CDR3 DNA is TGTGCCAGCAGCCAATGGAGGGGGGCTTATGGCTACACCTTC. Translated, it gives CASSQWRGAYGYTF.